The sample holds one count of the clone carrying this T cell receptor (beta chain). The entry originates in a study of shared clonotypes between healthy human individuals. The assay was immunoSEQ multiplex PCR, and TCRdb's table has in-frame clones only and misses some. Among about 600,000 clones listed, 97% were seen once. Free of recent acute infections or vaccinations, the donors were healthy HIV-negative adults. From germline, CDR1 is LGHNA and CDR2 YNFKEQ. There are 15 residues in the CDR3. V lost 0 bases and J lost 4, with 12 bases in between. The V call is TRBV4-2, the J call TRBJ2-5, with a weak D call TRBD1 (5 bases). Sequenced: naive CD4+ T cells sorted from blood. Subset meaning: CD45RA+ positively selected. The TCR originated in a woman in her 30s in good health. The CDR3 here is CASSQDRRVGETQYF. CDR3 nucleotides: TGTGCCAGCAGCCAAGACCGCAGGGTGGGAGAGACCCAGTACTTC.